The clone carrying this T cell receptor beta chain has a handful of counts. Antigen unknown. In the PCR, 60 Vbeta and 13 Jbeta primers were used. Clones were read by immunoSEQ multiplex PCR, and TCRdb kept only the in-frame ones, dropping some. The sample includes around 150,000 clones, around 9.6% of them seen just once. The data originate from a study of cytomegalovirus exposure and HLA in healthy donors. General study findings and limits: A later analysis associated 15,000 to 20,000 TCR beta sequences with HLA alleles at a 0.05 false discovery rate.

The sequence came from a male donor in good health and CMV-seronegative. Sample: PBMCs.

In DNA form, the CDR3 reads TGTGCCAGCAGGTCGGACAGGGGTCAGCCCCAGCATTTT. Residues: CASRSDRGQPQHF. The rearrangement joins TRBV2 to TRBJ1-5; 9 bases are a match to TRBD1. Looked up from germline, CDR1 is SNHLY and CDR2 is FYNNEI. V gave up 6 bases and J gave up 6 bases; unmatched junction bases: 3. This CDR3 has 13 residues.